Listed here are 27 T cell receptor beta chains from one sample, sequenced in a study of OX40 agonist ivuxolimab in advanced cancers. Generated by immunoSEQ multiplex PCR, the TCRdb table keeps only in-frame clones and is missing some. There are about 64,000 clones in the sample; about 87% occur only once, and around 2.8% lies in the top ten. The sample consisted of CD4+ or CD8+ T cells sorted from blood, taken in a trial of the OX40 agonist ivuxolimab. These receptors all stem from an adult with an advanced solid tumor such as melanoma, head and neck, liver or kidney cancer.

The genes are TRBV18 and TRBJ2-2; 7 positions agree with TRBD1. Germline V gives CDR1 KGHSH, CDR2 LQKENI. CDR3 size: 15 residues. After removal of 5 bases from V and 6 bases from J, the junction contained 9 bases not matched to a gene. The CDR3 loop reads CASSSRQGAAGELFF. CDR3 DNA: TGTGCCAGCTCATCGCGACAGGGTGCGGCCGGGGAGCTGTTTTTT.

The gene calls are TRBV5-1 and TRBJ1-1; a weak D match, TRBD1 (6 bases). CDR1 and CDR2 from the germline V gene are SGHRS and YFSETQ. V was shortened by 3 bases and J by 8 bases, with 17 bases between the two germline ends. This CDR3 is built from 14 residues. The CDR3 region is CASSSVGGTGEAFF. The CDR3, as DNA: TGCGCCAGCAGCTCCGTAGGTGGAACAGGGGAAGCTTTCTTT.

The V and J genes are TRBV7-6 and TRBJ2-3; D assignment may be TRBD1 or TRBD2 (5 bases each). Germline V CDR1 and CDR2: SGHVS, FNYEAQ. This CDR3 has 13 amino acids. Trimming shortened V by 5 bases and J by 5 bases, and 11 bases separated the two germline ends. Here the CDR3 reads CASSRMRGDTQYF. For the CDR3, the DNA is TGTGCCAGCAGCCGGATGAGGGGAGATACGCAGTATTTT.

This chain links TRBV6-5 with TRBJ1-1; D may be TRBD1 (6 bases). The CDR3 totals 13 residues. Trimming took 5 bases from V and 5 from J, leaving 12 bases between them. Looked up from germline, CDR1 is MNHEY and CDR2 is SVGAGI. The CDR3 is CASSPNRETEAFF. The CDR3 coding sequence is TGTGCCAGCAGTCCAAACAGGGAGACTGAAGCTTTCTTT.

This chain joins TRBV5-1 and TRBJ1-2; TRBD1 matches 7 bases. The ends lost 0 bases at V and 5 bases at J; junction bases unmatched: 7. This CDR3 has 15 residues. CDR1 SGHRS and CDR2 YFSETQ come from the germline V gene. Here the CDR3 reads CASSLDGTVSYGYTF. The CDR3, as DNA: TGCGCCAGCAGCTTGGACGGGACAGTTTCTTATGGCTACACCTTC.

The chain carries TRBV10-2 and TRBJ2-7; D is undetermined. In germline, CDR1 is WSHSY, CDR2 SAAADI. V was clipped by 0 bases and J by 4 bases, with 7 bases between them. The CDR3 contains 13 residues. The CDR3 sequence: CASSESVGYEQYF. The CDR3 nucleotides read TGCGCCAGCAGTGAGTCCGTGGGATACGAGCAGTACTTC.

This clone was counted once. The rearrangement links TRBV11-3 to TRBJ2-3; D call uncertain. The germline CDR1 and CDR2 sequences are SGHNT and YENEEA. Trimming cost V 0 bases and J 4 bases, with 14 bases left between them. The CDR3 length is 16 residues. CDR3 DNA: TGTGCCAGCAGCTTAGATGCGGACGCTGCAGCAGATACGCAGTATTTT. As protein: CASSLDADAAADTQYF.

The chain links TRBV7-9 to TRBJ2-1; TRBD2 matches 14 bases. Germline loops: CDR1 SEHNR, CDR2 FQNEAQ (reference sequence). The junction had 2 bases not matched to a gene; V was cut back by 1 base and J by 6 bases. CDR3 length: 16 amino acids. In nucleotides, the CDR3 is TGTGCCAGCAGCTTAGGACTAGCGGGAGGGAGCAATGAGCAGTTCTTC. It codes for CASSLGLAGGSNEQFF.

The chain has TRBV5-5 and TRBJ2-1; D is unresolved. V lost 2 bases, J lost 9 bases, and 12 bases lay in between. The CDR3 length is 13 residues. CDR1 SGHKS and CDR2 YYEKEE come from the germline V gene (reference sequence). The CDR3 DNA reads TGTGCCAGCAGCTTCGAAGTATCTGGTGAGCAGTTCTTC. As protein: CASSFEVSGEQFF.

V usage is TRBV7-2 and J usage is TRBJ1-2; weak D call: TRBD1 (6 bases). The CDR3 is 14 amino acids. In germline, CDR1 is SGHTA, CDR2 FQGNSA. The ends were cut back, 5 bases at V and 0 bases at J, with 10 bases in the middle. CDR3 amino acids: CASSADSSNYGYTF. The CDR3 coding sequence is TGTGCCAGCAGCGCGGACAGTTCTAACTATGGCTACACCTTC.

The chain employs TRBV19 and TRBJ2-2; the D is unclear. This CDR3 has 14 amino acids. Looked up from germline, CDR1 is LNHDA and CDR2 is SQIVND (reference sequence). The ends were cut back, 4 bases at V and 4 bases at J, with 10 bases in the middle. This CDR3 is CASSTRGSTGELFF. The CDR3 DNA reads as TGTGCCAGTAGTACTCGAGGTAGCACCGGGGAGCTGTTTTTT.

Here the CDR3 reads CASSIGLAGGRRTGELFF. The CDR3 nucleotides are TGTGCCAGTAGTATAGGACTAGCGGGAGGCAGGAGAACCGGGGAGCTGTTTTTT. The genes are TRBV19 and TRBJ2-2, with TRBD2 matching 13 bases. The CDR3 loop spans 18 amino acids. Trimming at V came to 1 base and at J to 5 bases, leaving 7 bases not matched to a gene. Germline CDR1 reads LNHDA; CDR2 reads SQIVND (reference sequence).

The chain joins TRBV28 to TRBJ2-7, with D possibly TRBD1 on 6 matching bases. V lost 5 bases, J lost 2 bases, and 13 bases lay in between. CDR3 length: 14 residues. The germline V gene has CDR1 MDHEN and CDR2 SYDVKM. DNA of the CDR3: TGTGCCAGCAGTCCCCTCCGGGACACCTACGAGCAGTACTTC. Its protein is CASSPLRDTYEQYF.

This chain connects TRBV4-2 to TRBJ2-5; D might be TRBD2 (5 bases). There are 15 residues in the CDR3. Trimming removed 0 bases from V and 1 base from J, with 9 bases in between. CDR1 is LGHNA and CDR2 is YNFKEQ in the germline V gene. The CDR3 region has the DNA TGTGCCAGCAGCCAAGATACGGGATCCCAAGAGACCCAGTACTTC. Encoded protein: CASSQDTGSQETQYF.

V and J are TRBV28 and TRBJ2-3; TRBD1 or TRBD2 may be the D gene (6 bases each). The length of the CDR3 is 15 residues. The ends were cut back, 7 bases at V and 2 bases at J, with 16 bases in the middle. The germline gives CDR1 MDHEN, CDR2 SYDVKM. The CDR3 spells CASTPQGGTTDTQYF. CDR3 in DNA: TGTGCCAGCACCCCACAGGGAGGCACCACAGATACGCAGTATTTT.

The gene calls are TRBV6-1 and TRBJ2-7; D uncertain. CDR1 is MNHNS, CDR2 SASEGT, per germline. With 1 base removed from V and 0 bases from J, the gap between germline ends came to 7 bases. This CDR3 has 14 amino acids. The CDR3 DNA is TGTGCCAGCAGTGAAGGCACCAGCTCCTACGAGCAGTACTTC. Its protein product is CASSEGTSSYEQYF.

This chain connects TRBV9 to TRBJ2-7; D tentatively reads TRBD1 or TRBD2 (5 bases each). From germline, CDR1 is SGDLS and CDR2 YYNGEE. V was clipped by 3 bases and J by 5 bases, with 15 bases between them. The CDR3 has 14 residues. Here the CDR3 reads CASSAGPRHDEQYF. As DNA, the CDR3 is TGTGCCAGCAGCGCGGGACCGCGTCATGACGAGCAGTACTTC.

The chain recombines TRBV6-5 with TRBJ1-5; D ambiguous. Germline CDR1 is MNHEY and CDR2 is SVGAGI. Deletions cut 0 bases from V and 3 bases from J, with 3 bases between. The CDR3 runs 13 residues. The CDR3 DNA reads TGTGCCAGCAGTTACTCTTACAATCAGCCCCAGCATTTT. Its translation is CASSYSYNQPQHF.

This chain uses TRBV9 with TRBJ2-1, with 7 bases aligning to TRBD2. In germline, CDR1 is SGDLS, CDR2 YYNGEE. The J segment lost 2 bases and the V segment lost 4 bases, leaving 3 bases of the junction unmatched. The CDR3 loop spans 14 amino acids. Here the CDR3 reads CASSPGTTYNEQFF. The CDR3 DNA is TGTGCCAGCAGCCCGGGGACTACCTACAATGAGCAGTTCTTC.

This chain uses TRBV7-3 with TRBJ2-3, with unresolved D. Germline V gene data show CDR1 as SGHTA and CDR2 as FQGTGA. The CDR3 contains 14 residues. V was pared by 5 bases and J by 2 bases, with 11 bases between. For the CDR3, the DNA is TGTGCCAGCAGCCCCCCCCCACCCACAGATACGCAGTATTTT. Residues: CASSPPPPTDTQYF.

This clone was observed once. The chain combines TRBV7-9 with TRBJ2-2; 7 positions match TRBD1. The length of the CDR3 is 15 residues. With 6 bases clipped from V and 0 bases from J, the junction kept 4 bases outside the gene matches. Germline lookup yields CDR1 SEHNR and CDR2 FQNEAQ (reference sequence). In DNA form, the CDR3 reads TGTGCCAGCAGTCCGGACAGGACGAACACCGGGGAGCTGTTTTTT. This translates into CASSPDRTNTGELFF.

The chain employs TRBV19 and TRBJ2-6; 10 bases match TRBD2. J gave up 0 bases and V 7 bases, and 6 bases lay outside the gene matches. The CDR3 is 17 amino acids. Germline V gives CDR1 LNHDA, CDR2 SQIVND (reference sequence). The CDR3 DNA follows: TGTGCCAGTACCCGGACTAGCGGAAGCTCTGGGGCCAACGTCCTGACTTTC. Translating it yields CASTRTSGSSGANVLTF. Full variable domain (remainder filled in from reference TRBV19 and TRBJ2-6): DGGITQSPKYLFRKEGQNVTLSCEQNLNHDAMYWYRQDPGQGLRLIYYSQIVNDFQKGDIAEGYSVSREKKESFPLTVTSAQKNPTAFYLCASTRTSGSSGANVLTFGAGSRLTVL.

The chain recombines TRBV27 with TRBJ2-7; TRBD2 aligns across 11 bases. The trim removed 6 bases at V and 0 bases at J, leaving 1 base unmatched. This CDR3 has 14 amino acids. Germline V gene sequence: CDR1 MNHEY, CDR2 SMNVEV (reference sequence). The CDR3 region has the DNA TGTGCCAGCAGACTAGCGGGGGCCTCCTACGAGCAGTACTTC. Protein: CASRLAGASYEQYF.

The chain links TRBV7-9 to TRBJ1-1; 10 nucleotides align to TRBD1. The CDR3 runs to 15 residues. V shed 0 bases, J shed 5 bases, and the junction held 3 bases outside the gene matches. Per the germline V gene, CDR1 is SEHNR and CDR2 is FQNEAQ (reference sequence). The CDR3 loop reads CASSLATGGWTEAFF. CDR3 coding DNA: TGTGCCAGCAGCTTAGCGACAGGGGGCTGGACTGAAGCTTTCTTT.

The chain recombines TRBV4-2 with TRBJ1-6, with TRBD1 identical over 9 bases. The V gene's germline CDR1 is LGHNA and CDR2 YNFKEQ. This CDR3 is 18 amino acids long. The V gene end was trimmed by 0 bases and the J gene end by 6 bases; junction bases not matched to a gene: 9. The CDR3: CASSQEAPQGASNSPLHF. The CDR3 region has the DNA TGTGCCAGCAGCCAAGAAGCGCCACAGGGGGCAAGTAATTCACCCCTCCACTTT.

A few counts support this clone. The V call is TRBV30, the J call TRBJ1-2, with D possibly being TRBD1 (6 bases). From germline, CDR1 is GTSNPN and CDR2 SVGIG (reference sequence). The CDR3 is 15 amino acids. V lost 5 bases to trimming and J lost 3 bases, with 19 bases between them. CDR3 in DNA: TGTGCCTGGCTAGGGCCAGGCAGGGGCGACTATGGCTACACCTTC. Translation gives CAWLGPGRGDYGYTF.

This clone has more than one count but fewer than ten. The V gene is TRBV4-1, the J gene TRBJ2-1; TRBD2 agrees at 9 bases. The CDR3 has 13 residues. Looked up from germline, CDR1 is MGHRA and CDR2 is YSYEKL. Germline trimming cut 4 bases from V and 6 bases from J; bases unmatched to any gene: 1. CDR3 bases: TGCGCCAGCAGCCGGACTAGCGTCAATGAGCAGTTCTTC. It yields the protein CASSRTSVNEQFF.